This T cell receptor beta chain is drawn from a study of T cell responses to AZD1222 COVID-19 vaccine. Some clones are missing from TCRdb's copy, which holds only in-frame ones; the method was immunoSEQ multiplex PCR. The sample yields about 100,000 clones, roughly 89% seen once. The germline CDR1 and CDR2 sequences are KGHSH and LQKENI. This CDR3 has 15 residues. Trimming cost V 3 bases and J 6 bases, with 14 bases left between them. Remarks on this clone: The target antigen is unknown.

Overall study findings and caveats: The repertoires were collected only after the peak T cell response. Reports indicate that nearly half of spike-specific TCRs are directed at unmutated variant regions.

J is TRBJ2-2 and V is TRBV18, with TRBD2 as a possible D gene (5 bases). This specimen was peripheral blood, taken on day 0 of AZD1222 vaccination. This receptor was taken from an adult in good health. CDR3 loop: CASSPLAYAPGELFF. The CDR3 bases are TGTGCCAGCTCACCGCTAGCTTATGCCCCCGGGGAGCTGTTTTTT. The variable domain in full, with the rest retrieved from reference TRBV18 and TRBJ2-2, is NAGVMQNPRHLVRRRGQEARLRCSPMKGHSHVYWYRQLPEEGLKFMVYLQKENIIDESGMPKERFSAEFPKEGPSILRIQQVVRGDSAAYFCASSPLAYAPGELFFGEGSRLTVL.